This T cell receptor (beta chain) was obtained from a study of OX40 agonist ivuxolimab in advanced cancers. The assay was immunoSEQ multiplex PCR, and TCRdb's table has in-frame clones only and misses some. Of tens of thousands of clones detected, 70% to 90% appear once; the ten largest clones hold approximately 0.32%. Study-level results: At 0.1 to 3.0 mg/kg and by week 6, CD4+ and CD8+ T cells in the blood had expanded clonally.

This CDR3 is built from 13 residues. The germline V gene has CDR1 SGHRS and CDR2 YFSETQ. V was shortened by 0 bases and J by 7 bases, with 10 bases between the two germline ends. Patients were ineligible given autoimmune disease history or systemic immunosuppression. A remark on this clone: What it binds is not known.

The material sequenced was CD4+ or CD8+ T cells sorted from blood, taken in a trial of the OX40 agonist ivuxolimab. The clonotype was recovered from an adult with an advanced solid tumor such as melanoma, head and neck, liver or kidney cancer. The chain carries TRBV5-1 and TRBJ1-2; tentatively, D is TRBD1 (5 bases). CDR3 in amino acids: CASSLALGTGYTF. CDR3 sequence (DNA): TGCGCCAGCAGCTTGGCTTTGGGGACTGGCTACACCTTC.